Sequencing of this T cell receptor beta chain was carried out in a study of blood T cells in healthy people across ages. Study-level findings and limits: Versus aged donors, long-lived donors had higher diversity and more naive CD4+ cells.

A note on this clonotype: Its antigen is as yet unknown.

Trimming took 4 bases from V and 6 from J; bases not matched to a gene: 12. This CDR3 contains 15 residues. Germline V CDR1 and CDR2: DFQATT, SNEGSKA (reference sequence). The use of a sample-barcoded 5' primer and a J-beta primer mix characterized a second PCR of roughly 6 to 11 cycles. TCRdb re-analysed the 5' RACE reads in MiXCR, keeping a single row per CDR3 protein. Altogether nearly 800,000 distinct CDR3 sequences are present, more than 50% being singletons, with the ten largest covering approximately 24%. The rearrangement uses TRBV20-1 and TRBJ2-4; 7 bases fit TRBD2. This TCR came from a man aged 35 to 55 in good health. Sequenced: blood. CDR3 in DNA: TGCAGTGCTACCCCGGAGGGAGGGCACGGAAACATTCAGTACTTC. Residues: CSATPEGGHGNIQYF.